This T cell receptor (beta chain) was found in a study of blood T cell repertoires in COVID-19. The study counted Cohort 3 donors as recovered given two negative PCRs, clearance, or symptom resolution. Clones were sequenced by immunoSEQ multiplex PCR, and TCRdb holds only the in-frame ones, with some missing. The sample consists of some 260,000 clones, 80% to 95% of them appearing once. This clone has just a few counts. Sequencing was done on a sample of PBMCs or T cells enriched from blood (not recorded which). The sequence derives from a woman between 18 and 30 years old who had recovered from COVID-19.

The CDR3 DNA follows: TGTGCCAGCAGGAATGTGGTGAGGACCGGGAGGATGCATGAGCAGTTCTTC. Its translation is CASRNVVRTGRMHEQFF. The rearrangement links TRBV28 to TRBJ2-1; TRBD2 matches at 7 bases. Germline loops: CDR1 MDHEN, CDR2 SYDVKM. The CDR3 length is 17 residues. The junction had 19 bases not matched to a gene; V was cut back by 6 bases and J by 8 bases.